This T cell receptor beta chain was captured by sequencing in a study of T-cell memory formation after mild COVID-19 listed by TCRdb under 2021. Context from the whole study: Most TCR sequence clusters were specific to one of the two donors. In two donors, T-cell clones that expanded and contracted after mild COVID-19 were followed by sequencing TCRalpha and TCRbeta repertoires longitudinally. The cohort was made up of two young adult volunteers, one female and one male, who were previously healthy. Overall results and qualifications from the work: Some responding clones were detected in pre-infection memory, which suggested that pre-existing cross-reactive memory T cells had joined the SARS-CoV-2 response. SARS-CoV-2 specificity of the second-wave clones peaking on day 37 was not confirmed. The study included only a couple of mild cases, and larger cohorts that include severe cases with pre-infection samples were judged to be necessary. From day 15 to 85, contracting clones showed balanced CD4/CD8 phenotypes, whereas a second wave of clones that expanded from day 15 to 37 leaned towards CD4+. Contracting CD4+ clones turned up mainly in the CM and EM memory subsets, whereas EMRA was where CD8+ clones were enriched.

Worth noting for this clonotype: The antigen it recognizes is unknown. No clone much larger than this one lies a single base away; base qualities are absent.

The data were produced on an Illumina NovaSeq 6000. Using 5'RACE with constant-segment primers, TCRalpha and TCRbeta cDNA libraries were constructed, with sample barcodes and unique molecular identifiers added in the process. RNA was extracted from every sample with Trizol reagent. The libraries were amplified in two PCR steps, and the second step added a second sample barcode and Illumina TruSeq adapters. The libraries were sequenced on an Illumina NovaSeq using 2 x 150 bp paired-end reads. As for the authors' bioinformatics: The reads were demultiplexed and collapsed into UMI-guided consensus sequences using migec v1.2.7. Using mixcr v2.1.11, UMI consensuses were aligned to TRA and TRB V and J templates and then assembled into clonotypes. A clonotype was counted as expanded or contracted only when both edgeR and NoisET called the clonotype significant, with the noise models trained on biological replicates. For edgeR calls, the cutoffs were a false discovery rate-adjusted p below 0.01 and a log2 fold-change threshold of 1. As an exploratory analysis of dynamics, max-normalized trajectories of the 1000 most abundant clonotypes were examined with PCA combined with hierarchical clustering. Separately sequenced CD4+ and CD8+ repertoires were used to assign the CD4 or CD8 phenotype of responding clones. TCRdb cleaned the public reads at Q25 with fastp, built clones with MiXCR and kept in-frame beta chains. Identical CDR3 protein sequences are pooled into one entry, listed with their most common genes and DNA. It is TCRdb's table, rather than the study itself, that gives the V and J calls and clone size. Within this sample are around 430,000 distinct CDR3 sequences, with roughly 15% of them counted one time only. The ten largest clones represent roughly 21% of the sample.

CDR1 and CDR2 were assigned from the germline V gene as MNHEY and SVGEGT. The CDR3 starts with the cysteine, ends with the phenylalanine, and has 16 residues. Only the CDR3 part of the read is kept: 48 bases, read in frame from the first base. Trimming takes 5 bases from V and 4 bases from J, and the germline ends sit 18 bases apart. Ficoll-Paque density gradient centrifugation was used to isolate PBMCs. Source material: PBMCs or a T cell subset sorted from them (not recorded which). The chain is assembled from TRBV6-2 or TRBV6-3 and TRBJ2-1; the D gene could be either TRBD1 or TRBD2, each agreeing at 5 bases. The sequence was collected from a man aged 18 to 29 who had mild COVID-19 (a few samples of this study predate the infection). The sample titles of this study are shuffled in the database, so cell type and time point are left out; the donor was told from shared clones. DNA sequence: TGTGCCAGCAGTCCCGGCTTTGGGGGAGCTTACAATGAGCAGTTCTTC. It specifies CASSPGFGGAYNEQFF.